This T cell receptor beta chain appears in the sequencing data of a study of shared clonotypes between healthy human individuals. The overall study: Donors, aged 18 to 49, were a couple of women and three men.

As concerns this clone: Its target is not known.

This CDR3 is built from 17 residues. The V end lost 0 bases, the J end lost 6 bases, and 19 bases lay between the germline ends. The germline CDR1 and CDR2 sequences are MGHRA and YSYEKL. Only in-frame clones appear in the TCRdb table, and some are missing; sequencing was by immunoSEQ multiplex PCR. The sample consists of 1.5 million to 2.5 million clones, about 94% of them appearing once. In the naive CD8 group, cells lacked CD45RO and were positively selected for CCR7, so terminally differentiated effector memory CD45RA+ cells were left out. Study results and limitations: With few donors, the genetic and exposure-history diversity represented was limited. With a handful of donors compared, 4% to 5.5% of naive CD4 clonotypes were shared. Against clonotypes common to all four donors, non-shared ones had lower generation probabilities.

The sequenced sample was naive CD8+ T cells sorted from blood. The receptor's source is a man between 18 and 35 years old in good health. This chain uses TRBV4-1 with TRBJ2-3; perhaps TRBD1 as D (7 bases). In DNA, the CDR3 is TGCGCCAGCAGCCAAGATGTTAGGGCAGGGGGGAGTGATACGCAGTATTTT. Its protein product is CASSQDVRAGGSDTQYF.